By sample share, the clone carrying this T cell receptor beta chain is medium-sized. What it binds is not known. Synthesis of cDNA used 5'RACE (with 10-nucleotide random UMIs). From the 5' RACE reads, TCRdb called clonotypes with MiXCR, one entry per CDR3 protein. The sample includes roughly 23,000 distinct CDR3 sequences, roughly a tenth of them seen just once. The sample belongs to a study of neurological immune-mediated disorders. General study points: HTLV-1-associated myelopathy led in TCR clonal expansion, while multiple sclerosis ranked lowest, below healthy controls. Private repertoires in all groups were suggested by the finding that expanded clones across subjects shared no CDR3 amino acid sequences.

The receptor comes from a woman aged 55-75 years with HTLV-1-associated myelopathy (HAM/TSP). Sequenced material: PBMCs.

This CDR3 reads CSASTGGAADTQYF. CDR3 DNA sequence: TGCAGTGCTAGTACAGGGGGCGCCGCAGATACGCAGTATTTT. The V and J genes are TRBV20-1 and TRBJ2-3; 9 bases match TRBD1. Germline V gene lookup returns CDR1 DFQATT and CDR2 SNEGSKA (reference sequence). CDR3 length equals 14 residues. The trim removed 3 bases at V and 4 bases at J, leaving 5 bases unmatched.